This T cell receptor beta chain originates from a study of blood T cell repertoires in COVID-19. The wider study: Both acute and convalescent COVID-19 samples were obtained from the United States, Italy and Spain. PBMCs, B-cell-depleted T cells, or T cells provided the cDNA or gDNA that made up the material.

Trimming removed 3 bases at V and 8 bases at J, with 12 bases between. The CDR3 has 14 residues. In germline, CDR1 is KGHDR, CDR2 SFDVKD. Assay: immunoSEQ multiplex PCR; the TCRdb copy retains only in-frame clones and omits some. Of around 37,000 clones in the sample, about 90% were seen once. The chain links TRBV24-1 to TRBJ2-2; no reliable D call. This clonotype originated in a man in his 60s with acute or convalescent COVID-19. The sample consisted of peripheral blood. The DNA for the CDR3 is TGTGCCACCAGTGATCGCATTACCACTGGGGAGCTGTTTTTT. This translates into CATSDRITTGELFF.